A single T cell receptor beta chain is shown here with its context. Participants were aged roughly 18 to 90 years, lived in around 22 US areas, and enrolled virtually. For recovered donors of Cohort 3, there were two negative PCRs, clearance, or symptom resolution. The CDR3 is 13 residues long. Germline values: CDR1 MDHEN, CDR2 SYDVKM. Trimming stripped 3 bases from V and 0 bases from J, with 3 bases between. Profiling relied on immunoSEQ multiplex PCR, and the TCRdb table lists in-frame clones only, not all of them. Seen here are around 390,000 clones, around 87% observed once, and the top ten hold about 9.4%. The data were taken from a study of blood T cell repertoires in COVID-19. Study-level background: COVID-19 samples, acute and convalescent, were from the United States, Italy and Spain. PBMCs, B-cell-depleted T cells, or T cells provided the cDNA or gDNA that made up the material.

The sample was PBMCs or T cells enriched from blood (not recorded which). The V and J genes are TRBV28 and TRBJ1-3, with unresolved D. This receptor was identified in a woman between 45 and 65 years old who had recovered from COVID-19. The CDR3 loop reads CASSFSSGNTIYF. The CDR3 nucleotides are TGTGCCAGCAGTTTTAGCTCTGGAAACACCATATATTTT.